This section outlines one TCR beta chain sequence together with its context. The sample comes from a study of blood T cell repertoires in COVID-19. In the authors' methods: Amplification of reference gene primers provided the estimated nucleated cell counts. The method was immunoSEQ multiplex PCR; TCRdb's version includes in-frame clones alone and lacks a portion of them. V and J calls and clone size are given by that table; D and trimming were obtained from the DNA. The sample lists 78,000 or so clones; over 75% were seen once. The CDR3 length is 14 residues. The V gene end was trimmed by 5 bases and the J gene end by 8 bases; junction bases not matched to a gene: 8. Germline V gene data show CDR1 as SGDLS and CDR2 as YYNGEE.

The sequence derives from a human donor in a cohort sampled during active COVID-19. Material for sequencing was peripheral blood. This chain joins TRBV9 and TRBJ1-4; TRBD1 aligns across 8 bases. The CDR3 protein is CASSDDRGWEKLFF. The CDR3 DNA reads TGTGCCAGCAGTGACGACAGGGGTTGGGAAAAACTGTTTTTT.